The table lists the clone carrying this T cell receptor (beta chain) with many counts. The sample comes from a study of CD8 T cells in ankylosing spondylitis. TCRdb itself ran the 5' RACE reads through MiXCR, one entry per CDR3 protein. The sample yields 36,000 or so distinct CDR3 sequences, 6% seen once. The V segment lost 2 bases and the J segment 0 bases; nucleotides outside the gene matches: 7. There are 17 residues in the CDR3. CDR1 is MDHEN and CDR2 is SYDVKM in the germline V gene. The sample consisted of blood, either unsorted or a sorted T cell fraction (not recorded which). This rearrangement joins TRBV28 to TRBJ2-3; the match to TRBD2 covers 8 bases. This sequence originates from a male donor with ankylosing spondylitis or in good health (not recorded which). CDR3 residues: CASSLRLGGGSTDTQYF. In DNA form, the CDR3 reads TGTGCCAGCAGTTTAAGGTTGGGCGGGGGGAGCACAGATACGCAGTATTTT.